Shown below are 22 T cell receptor beta chains from a single sample sequenced in a study of T cells in Graves' hyperthyroidism and ophthalmopathy. Amplified TCR beta CDR3 regions came from RNA transcripts. TCR CDR3 underwent first-round RT-PCR with the HTBI primer set. From the multiplex PCR reads, TCRdb called clonotypes with MiXCR, one entry per CDR3 protein. The table lists 610,000 or so distinct CDR3 sequences, roughly 50% of them singletons. The sample comprised peripheral blood or thyroid tissue (not recorded which). The receptor source for this set is a woman between 18 and 29 years old with Graves' hyperthyroidism.

This chain uses TRBV7-9 with TRBJ2-5; 12 nucleotides align to TRBD2. Trimming removed 4 bases from V and 5 bases from J; junction bases left unmatched: 8. Looked up from germline, CDR1 is SEHNR and CDR2 is FQNEAQ (reference sequence). There are 16 residues in the CDR3. CDR3 bases: TGTGCCAGCAGCTCACCTCGACTAGCGGGAGCGGAGACCCAGTACTTC. This sequence encodes CASSSPRLAGAETQYF.

Many counts were recorded for this clonotype. The gene calls are TRBV7-9 and TRBJ2-7; the match to TRBD1 covers 9 bases. The trim removed 5 bases at V and 2 bases at J, leaving 7 bases unmatched. Looked up from germline, CDR1 is SEHNR and CDR2 is FQNEAQ (reference sequence). CDR3 length: 15 residues. This chain's CDR3 is CASSAGTGNPYEQYF. CDR3 bases: TGTGCCAGCAGCGCCGGGACAGGGAATCCCTACGAGCAGTACTTC.

This clonotype was observed many times. At one boundary the junction diverges from the germline segment, which might be a read error. V gene TRBV7-9 combines with J gene TRBJ1-1; D remains ambiguous. The CDR3 loop spans 13 amino acids. CDR1 is SEHNR and CDR2 is FQNEAQ in the germline V gene (reference sequence). In nucleotides, the CDR3 is TGTGCTAGCAGCTTAGCCGGGAACACTGAAGCTTTCTTT. Protein: CASSLAGNTEAFF.

Comment on this clonotype: One junction end does not reproduce the germline sequence, and a read error may be involved. The V call is TRBV7-8, the J call TRBJ2-7; a possible D gene is TRBD1 (6 bases). Germline lookup yields CDR1 SGHVS and CDR2 FQNEAQ. This CDR3 is built from 17 residues. The DNA of the CDR3 is TGCGCCAGCAGCCAAGAAGGGCAGGGGAATTGGGTCCACGAGCAGTACTTC. Translating it yields CASSQEGQGNWVHEQYF.

There are many counts of this clonotype. CDR3 bases: TGCGCCAGCAGCCCACAGGGGAGCACTGAAGCTTTCTTT. The encoded protein is CASSPQGSTEAFF. The chain is built from TRBV5-1 and TRBJ1-1; 7 nucleotides line up with TRBD1. Germline CDR1 is SGHRS and CDR2 is YFSETQ. The CDR3 extends over 13 amino acids. Unmatched junction bases numbered 4, after V lost 4 bases and J lost 4 bases.

V usage is TRBV29-1 and J usage is TRBJ2-5, with 9 nucleotides matching TRBD1. The J segment lost 6 bases and the V segment lost 0 bases, leaving 8 bases of the junction unmatched. Germline CDR1 and CDR2: SQVTM and ANQGSEA. The CDR3 loop spans 15 amino acids. This CDR3 is CSVEEGDRDVKTQYF. The CDR3 DNA reads TGCAGCGTTGAAGAAGGGGACAGGGATGTCAAGACCCAGTACTTC.

The chain combines TRBV5-4 with TRBJ2-6; a possible D gene is TRBD1 (6 bases). CDR1 and CDR2 (germline): SGHNT, YYREEE (reference sequence). Trimming cost V 2 bases and J 2 bases, with 11 bases left between them. CDR3 length: 16 amino acids. The CDR3 reads CASSFPGEAGANVLTF. In nucleotides, the CDR3 is TGTGCCAGCAGCTTCCCAGGGGAAGCTGGGGCCAACGTCCTGACTTTC.

The chain carries TRBV7-3 and TRBJ1-2; perhaps TRBD1 as D (5 bases). The V and J ends lost 6 bases and 3 bases respectively, with 11 bases between them. Germline lookup yields CDR1 SGHTA and CDR2 FQGTGA. This CDR3 spans 13 amino acids. CDR3 in amino acids: CASRPAGDYGYTF. CDR3 nucleotides: TGTGCCAGCAGGCCAGCGGGGGACTATGGCTACACCTTC.

The rearrangement links TRBV20-1 to TRBJ2-5; 10 bases are shared with TRBD1. CDR1 is DFQATT and CDR2 is SNEGSKA in the germline V gene (reference sequence). The CDR3 extends over 15 amino acids. Trimming took 5 bases from V and 11 from J; bases not matched to a gene: 17. CDR3: CSAYRGQGLRDTQYF. For the CDR3, the DNA is TGCAGTGCTTACCGGGGACAGGGGTTGCGAGATACGCAGTACTTC.

The chain has TRBV20-1 and TRBJ2-5; no clear D. V lost 0 bases to trimming and J lost 9 bases, with 20 bases between them. CDR3 length: 15 amino acids. The V gene's germline CDR1 is DFQATT and CDR2 SNEGSKA (reference sequence). CDR3 in amino acids: CSAREMVIGNQPQYF. CDR3 sequence (DNA): TGCAGTGCTAGAGAGATGGTAATAGGCAATCAGCCCCAGTACTTC.

This clonotype was found many times. V is TRBV2 and J is TRBJ1-5; 7 bases are a match to TRBD1. The CDR3 sequence is 16 residues long. Looked up from germline, CDR1 is SNHLY and CDR2 is FYNNEI. The J segment lost 3 bases and the V segment lost 6 bases, leaving 11 bases of the junction unmatched. The CDR3 region has the DNA TGTGCCAGCAGAGATGGGACAGCGGGGCTCAATCAGCCCCAGCATTTT. Encoded protein: CASRDGTAGLNQPQHF.

This clonotype was seen ten or more times. The V gene is TRBV5-1, the J gene TRBJ2-7, with a tentative D call TRBD2 (5 bases). CDR3 size: 16 residues. Germline values: CDR1 SGHRS, CDR2 YFSETQ. Trimming took 4 bases from V and 6 from J, leaving 23 bases between them. This CDR3 is CASSPRPSAETGEQYF. CDR3 DNA sequence: TGCGCCAGCAGCCCCCGCCCCTCAGCGGAAACGGGCGAGCAGTACTTC.

With respect to this clonotype: A much larger clone lies a single base off, so this may be a read error. The chain links TRBV5-4 to TRBJ2-7; TRBD1 matches 8 bases. The length of the CDR3 is 14 residues. Germline assignment: CDR1 SGHNT and CDR2 YYREEE (reference sequence). Trimming at V came to 0 bases and at J to 6 bases, leaving 5 bases not matched to a gene. The CDR3 DNA reads TGTGCCAGCAGCTTGGGACAGGGGCCTCTCGAGCAGTACTTC. It yields the protein CASSLGQGPLEQYF.

This clonotype was seen just once. The chain uses TRBV20-1 and TRBJ2-5, with 9 bases aligning to TRBD2. Trimming cost V 1 base and J 5 bases; bases outside gene matches: 23. CDR1 is DFQATT and CDR2 is SNEGSKA in the germline V gene (reference sequence). This CDR3 contains 20 residues. CDR3 sequence reads: CSARVSASGIEGSYNETQYF. The CDR3 bases are TGCAGTGCTAGAGTCTCGGCTAGCGGGATAGAGGGCTCCTACAATGAGACCCAGTACTTC.

This clonotype occurred many times. This chain joins TRBV20-1 and TRBJ1-5; D gene uncertain. The ends were cut back, 0 bases at V and 5 bases at J, with 14 bases in the middle. This CDR3 contains 15 residues. Germline loops: CDR1 DFQATT, CDR2 SNEGSKA (reference sequence). In DNA form, the CDR3 reads TGCAGTGCTAGAGAATCGGGTAGTCTGGATCAGCCCCAGCATTTT. It yields the protein CSARESGSLDQPQHF.

This clonotype came up many times. V gene TRBV12-3 or TRBV12-4 combines with J gene TRBJ1-2, with D maybe TRBD1 (6 bases). This CDR3 is built from 15 residues. V lost 5 bases and J lost 5, with 18 bases in between. This CDR3 reads CASSQTGGASYGYTF. CDR3 coding DNA: TGTGCCAGCAGTCAAACGGGGGGCGCTTCATATGGCTACACCTTC.

V is TRBV20-1 and J is TRBJ1-1; D ambiguous. Trimming left V 2 bases short and J 4 bases short, with 8 bases between. Per germline, CDR1 DFQATT and CDR2 SNEGSKA (reference sequence). The CDR3 sequence is 12 residues long. CDR3 protein: CSARSGVTEAFF. The CDR3, as DNA: TGCAGTGCTAGATCGGGTGTCACTGAAGCTTTCTTT.

The chain links TRBV20-1 to TRBJ2-7; perhaps TRBD2 as D (6 bases). This CDR3 has 12 amino acids. Germline CDR1 and CDR2: DFQATT and SNEGSKA (reference sequence). V was clipped by 6 bases and J by 7 bases, with 16 bases between them. CDR3: CSAGPRGNEQYF. Here the CDR3 DNA reads TGCAGTGCGGGTCCCCGGGGGAATGAGCAGTACTTC.

In its sample, this clonotype was seen once. The chain is built from TRBV12-3 or TRBV12-4 and TRBJ1-5; 9 bases are shared with TRBD1. The CDR3 runs 16 residues. The V gene end was trimmed by 6 bases and the J gene end by 1 base; junction bases not matched to a gene: 7. The CDR3 sequence is CASRGQGRGSNQPQHF. The CDR3 DNA reads as TGTGCCAGCAGGGGACAGGGACGGGGGAGCAATCAGCCCCAGCATTTT.

The chain employs TRBV9 and TRBJ2-1; the match to TRBD2 covers 10 bases. Losses at the gene ends were 3 bases for V and 8 bases for J; bases not matched to a gene: 8. This CDR3 is 15 amino acids long. Germline values: CDR1 SGDLS, CDR2 YYNGEE. The CDR3 region is CASSEGTSEEYEQFF. CDR3 nucleotide sequence: TGTGCCAGCAGCGAAGGGACTAGCGAGGAATATGAGCAGTTCTTC.

J is TRBJ1-2 and V is TRBV5-6; tentative D call: TRBD1 (5 bases). Trimming removed 4 bases at V and 6 bases at J, with 22 bases between. Germline values: CDR1 SGHDT, CDR2 YYEEEE. The CDR3 consists of 16 residues. In DNA form, the CDR3 reads TGTGCCAGCAGCCCCACGGGGCAGGGTTATTCGCATGGCTACACCTTC. Protein sequence: CASSPTGQGYSHGYTF.

Ten or more counts support this clonotype. The chain is built from TRBV6-2 or TRBV6-3 and TRBJ2-7; 11 bases are shared with TRBD2. The CDR3 is made up of 15 amino acids. The germline V gene has CDR1 MNHEY and CDR2 SVGEGT. J was trimmed by 7 bases and V by 8 bases; bases with no gene match: 13. The CDR3 reads CASGRPLAGVGEQYF. CDR3 nucleotide sequence: TGTGCCAGCGGAAGACCACTAGCGGGAGTGGGTGAGCAGTACTTC.